Listed below are T cell receptor beta chains from one sample, sequenced in a study of cytomegalovirus exposure and HLA in healthy donors. TCRdb keeps only in-frame clones here, not all; method: immunoSEQ multiplex PCR. The sample carries about 130,000 clones, roughly 90% recorded once. Sample: PBMCs. The receptors come from a man aged 25-45 years in good health and CMV-seronegative. Each CDR3 is given with its conserved first and last residue. The order of the fields is J gene, V gene, clone size, CDR3 protein. For some rows the clone size is stated as once, few or many, or as a class when expanded; others skip it.

>TRBJ1-3|TRBV6-5|.
CASSYWGPGNTIYF
>TRBJ2-1|TRBV10-1|.
CASRVGQGANEQFF
>TRBJ1-2|TRBV5-1|few
CASSLGIRGSYGYTF
>TRBJ1-6|TRBV28|.
CASSRPSGQGSPLHF
>TRBJ2-7|TRBV7-3|.
CASSFLGTELVSYEQYF
>TRBJ2-7|TRBV13|.
CASTPGTRGAVYEQYF
>TRBJ1-2|TRBV2|.
CASRAPRGGYTF
>TRBJ2-7|TRBV13|.
CASSPGQGIYEQYF
>TRBJ1-5|TRBV7-2|few
CASSFRQGNQPQHF
>TRBJ1-6|TRBV7-6|.
CASSLKGTYRYNSPLHF
>TRBJ1-5|TRBV10-3|.
CAISESVGQGSNQPQHF
>TRBJ1-4|TRBV15|.
CATSRRTGGYEKLFF
>TRBJ1-4|TRBV11-2|.
CASSSRTGELGEKLFF
>TRBJ2-7|TRBV15|.
CATSRTSGGSDEQYF
>TRBJ2-4|TRBV5-6|.
CASSLEGANIQYF
>TRBJ2-1|TRBV5-8|.
CASSSGTSGTGLYNEQFF
>TRBJ1-5|TRBV13|.
CASSSRDRGDQPQHF
>TRBJ2-7|TRBV19|.
CASSPGLNLDEQYF
>TRBJ2-7|TRBV15|.
CATRPGQGTSYEQYF
>TRBJ1-1|TRBV5-6|.
CASSWGQMNTEAFF
>TRBJ1-6|TRBV6-5|.
CASSYSAGSGNSPLHF
>TRBJ2-3|TRBV5-1|.
CASSLETAPDTQYF
>TRBJ1-5|TRBV4-1|once
CASSQWLGGNQPQHF
>TRBJ2-4|TRBV19|few
CASSSQGLYIQYF
>TRBJ2-2|TRBV27|.
CASSLLYTGELFF
>TRBJ1-4|TRBV4-3|.
CASSQDGTAEKLFF
>TRBJ2-1|TRBV10-3|.
CAISDNTRSDEQFF